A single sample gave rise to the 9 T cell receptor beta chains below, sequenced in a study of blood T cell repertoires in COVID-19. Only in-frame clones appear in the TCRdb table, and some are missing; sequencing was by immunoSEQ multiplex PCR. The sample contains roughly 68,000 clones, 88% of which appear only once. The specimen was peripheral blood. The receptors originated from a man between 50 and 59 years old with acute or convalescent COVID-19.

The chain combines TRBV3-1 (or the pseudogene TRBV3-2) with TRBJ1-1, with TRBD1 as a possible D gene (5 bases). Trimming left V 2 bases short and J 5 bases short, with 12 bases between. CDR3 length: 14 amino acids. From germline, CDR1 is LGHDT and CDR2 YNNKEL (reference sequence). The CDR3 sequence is CASSQKGYGTEAFF. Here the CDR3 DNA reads TGTGCCAGCAGCCAAAAGGGGTATGGGACTGAAGCTTTCTTT.

The CDR3 coding sequence is TGTGCCAGCTGTACCCGGGGAGGGGCGAACACTGAAGCTTTCTTT. Amino acids: CASCTRGGANTEAFF. The chain carries TRBV6-5 and TRBJ1-1, with D possibly matching TRBD1 (5 bases). Germline assignment: CDR1 MNHEY and CDR2 SVGAGI. The CDR3 loop spans 15 amino acids. V was trimmed by 8 bases and J by 1 base, leaving 17 bases between them.

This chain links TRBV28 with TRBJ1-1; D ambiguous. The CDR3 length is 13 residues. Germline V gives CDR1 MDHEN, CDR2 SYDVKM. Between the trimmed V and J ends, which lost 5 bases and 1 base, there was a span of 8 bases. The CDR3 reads CASSPPQNTEAFF. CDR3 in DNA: TGTGCCAGCAGTCCCCCACAGAACACTGAAGCTTTCTTT.

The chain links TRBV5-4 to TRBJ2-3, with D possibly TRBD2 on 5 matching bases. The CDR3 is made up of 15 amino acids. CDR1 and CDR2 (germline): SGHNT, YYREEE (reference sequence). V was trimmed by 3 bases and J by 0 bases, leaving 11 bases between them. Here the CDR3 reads CASSSPGWSTDTQYF. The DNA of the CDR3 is TGTGCCAGCAGCTCCCCGGGGTGGAGCACAGATACGCAGTATTTT. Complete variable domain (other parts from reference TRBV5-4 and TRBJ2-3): ETGVTQSPTHLIKTRGQQVTLRCSSQSGHNTVSWYQQALGQGPQFIFQYYREEENGRGNFPPRFSGLQFPNYSSELNVNALELDDSALYLCASSSPGWSTDTQYFGPGTRLTVL.

This chain's CDR3 is CASSYGREAKETQYF. Written as DNA, the CDR3 is TGTGCCAGCAGTTACGGGAGGGAGGCTAAAGAGACCCAGTACTTC. J is TRBJ2-5 and V is TRBV6-2 or TRBV6-3; 7 nucleotides align to TRBD2. CDR1 is MNHEY and CDR2 is SVGEGT in the germline V gene. V was pared by 2 bases and J by 3 bases, with 6 bases of the junction left unmatched. CDR3 size: 15 residues.

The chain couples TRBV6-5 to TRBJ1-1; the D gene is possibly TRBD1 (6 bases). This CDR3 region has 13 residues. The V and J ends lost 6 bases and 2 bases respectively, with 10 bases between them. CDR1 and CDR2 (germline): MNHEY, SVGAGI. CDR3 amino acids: CASSLQGNTEAFF. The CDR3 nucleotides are TGTGCCAGCAGCCTACAGGGAAACACTGAAGCTTTCTTT.

The chain's CDR3 is CASSYLQTNTEAFF. As DNA, the CDR3 is TGTGCCAGCAGTTATTTACAGACGAACACTGAAGCTTTCTTT. The chain recombines TRBV6-2 or TRBV6-3 with TRBJ1-1, with D unresolved. Germline CDR1 reads MNHEY; CDR2 reads SVGEGT. V gave up 3 bases and J gave up 1 base, with 9 bases separating them. The CDR3 consists of 14 residues.

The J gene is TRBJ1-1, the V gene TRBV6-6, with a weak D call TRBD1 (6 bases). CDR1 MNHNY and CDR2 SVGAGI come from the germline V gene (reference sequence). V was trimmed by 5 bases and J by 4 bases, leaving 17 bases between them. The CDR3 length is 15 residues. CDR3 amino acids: CASSTRGAHGTEAFF. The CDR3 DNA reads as TGTGCCAGCAGTACCCGGGGGGCGCATGGCACTGAAGCTTTCTTT.

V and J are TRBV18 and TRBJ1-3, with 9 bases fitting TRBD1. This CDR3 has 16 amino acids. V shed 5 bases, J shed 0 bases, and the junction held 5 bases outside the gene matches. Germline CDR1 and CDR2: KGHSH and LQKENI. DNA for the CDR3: TGTGCCAGCTCAATAATGGACAGGGGCTCTGGAAACACCATATATTTT. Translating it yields CASSIMDRGSGNTIYF.